These 17 T cell receptor beta chains originate from one sample sequenced in a study of OX40 agonist ivuxolimab in advanced cancers. Libraries were prepared by immunoSEQ multiplex PCR; TCRdb keeps only in-frame clonotypes and omits some of them. The sample carries some 100,000 clones, around nine tenths recorded once. The specimen comprised CD4+ or CD8+ T cells sorted from blood, sampled in a trial of the OX40 agonist ivuxolimab. Every receptor here comes from an adult with an advanced solid tumor such as melanoma, head and neck, liver or kidney cancer.

The chain is built from TRBV6-1 and TRBJ1-2; 8 nucleotides align to TRBD1. CDR3 length: 13 amino acids. V gave up 5 bases and J gave up 8 bases; unmatched junction bases: 7. From germline, CDR1 is MNHNS and CDR2 SASEGT. The CDR3 here is CASSTGGPGGYTF. The DNA for the CDR3 is TGTGCCAGCAGTACAGGGGGGCCGGGAGGCTACACCTTC.

The chain joins TRBV6-5 to TRBJ2-3; 7 nucleotides align to TRBD1. Germline V lookup: CDR1 MNHEY, CDR2 SVGAGI. The CDR3 sequence is 14 residues long. Trimming at V came to 11 bases and at J to 4 bases, leaving 12 bases not matched to a gene. This CDR3 reads CAARRGRIADTQYF. The CDR3 DNA reads as TGTGCCGCCAGAAGGGGGCGCATCGCAGATACGCAGTATTTT.

A word on this clone: Its ends do not fully match the called genes, so a read error is possible. This chain joins TRBV14 and TRBJ2-2; the D call may be TRBD1 or TRBD2 (6 bases each). The germline CDR1 and CDR2 sequences are SGHDN and FVKESK. The CDR3 sequence is 17 residues long. The CDR3 loop reads CASSQLLASRDTGGLFF. The DNA for the CDR3 is TGTGCCAGCAGCCAGCTCCTAGCGAGTAGGGACACCGGGGGGCTGTTTTTT.

The J gene is TRBJ2-1, the V gene TRBV30; the match to TRBD2 covers 9 bases. V lost 3 bases and J lost 7; bases outside the gene matches: 4. The CDR3 loop spans 13 amino acids. Germline V CDR1 and CDR2: GTSNPN, SVGIG (reference sequence). CDR3 in DNA: TGTGCCTGGAGGAGCGGGAGGTTGAATGAGCAGTTCTTC. Its protein product is CAWRSGRLNEQFF.

The V and J genes are TRBV5-1 and TRBJ2-2, with D possibly being TRBD2 (6 bases). This CDR3 is 14 amino acids long. Germline assignment: CDR1 SGHRS and CDR2 YFSETQ. V was pared by 5 bases and J by 4 bases, with 12 bases between. The CDR3 here is CASRPGSLTGELFF. Written as DNA, the CDR3 is TGCGCCAGCAGACCCGGGAGTCTCACCGGGGAGCTGTTTTTT.

This sequence joins TRBV7-3 and TRBJ2-4; no definite D call. CDR1 and CDR2 (germline): SGHTA, FQGTGA. Between the trimmed V and J ends, which lost 5 bases and 6 bases, there was a span of 14 bases. This CDR3 region has 14 residues. The CDR3 bases are TGTGCCAGCAGCAACGGGCCCTGGGGAAACATTCAGTACTTC. As protein: CASSNGPWGNIQYF.

The V gene is TRBV5-1, the J gene TRBJ2-7; either TRBD1 or TRBD2 may fit D (5 bases each). Looked up from germline, CDR1 is SGHRS and CDR2 is YFSETQ. V shed 1 base and J shed 2 bases, with 10 bases lying between them. This CDR3 is built from 14 residues. CDR3 amino acids: CASSLRDRAYEQYF. The CDR3 DNA reads as TGCGCCAGCAGCTTGCGGGACCGGGCCTACGAGCAGTACTTC.

The chain's CDR3 is CASSSTGRAFF. In DNA form, the CDR3 reads TGTGCCAGCAGCTCTACAGGGAGGGCTTTCTTT. This rearrangement joins TRBV5-6 to TRBJ1-1; D might be TRBD1 (6 bases). The CDR3 covers 11 residues. V was clipped by 3 bases and J by 11 bases, with 11 bases between them. The germline V gene encodes CDR1 SGHDT and CDR2 YYEEEE.

The rearrangement links TRBV7-9 to TRBJ1-6; unclear D gene. Trimming shortened V by 2 bases and J by 7 bases, and 6 bases separated the two germline ends. From germline, CDR1 is SEHNR and CDR2 FQNEAQ (reference sequence). This CDR3 comprises 13 residues. Written as DNA, the CDR3 is TGTGCCAGCAGCTTACAGGAAAATTCACCCCTCCACTTT. Translation: CASSLQENSPLHF.

This chain uses TRBV7-2 with TRBJ2-3; TRBD1 aligns across 8 bases. Germline trimming cut 5 bases from V and 8 bases from J; bases unmatched to any gene: 9. This CDR3 is 14 amino acids long. Germline lookup yields CDR1 SGHTA and CDR2 FQGNSA. The CDR3 bases are TGTGCCAGCAGCCTCGACAGGGGAGACGGTACGCAGTATTTT. It codes for CASSLDRGDGTQYF.

The chain combines TRBV30 with TRBJ1-6; unclear D gene. The CDR3 is 15 amino acids. Germline CDR1 is GTSNPN and CDR2 is SVGIG (reference sequence). Trimming stripped 2 bases from V and 5 bases from J, with 13 bases between. CDR3: CAWSFGLPHNSPLHF. The CDR3 DNA reads as TGTGCCTGGAGTTTTGGCCTCCCCCATAATTCACCCCTCCACTTT.

This clone was seen only once. This sequence joins TRBV6-5 and TRBJ1-4; D unclear. Germline V lookup: CDR1 MNHEY, CDR2 SVGAGI. Trimming removed 2 bases at V and 4 bases at J, with 11 bases between. The CDR3 extends over 15 amino acids. CDR3 DNA: TGTGCCAGCAGTTACCGTCCGTGGGGTAATGAAAAACTGTTTTTT. Protein sequence: CASSYRPWGNEKLFF.

The table lists this clone with a count of one. The rearrangement links TRBV5-8 to TRBJ2-6; possibly TRBD1 for D (5 bases). Trimming removed 5 bases from V and 4 bases from J, with 13 bases in between. The CDR3 consists of 15 residues. Germline CDR1 is SGHTS and CDR2 is YDEGEE. This chain's CDR3 is CASRPRVTGANVLTF. CDR3 nucleotide sequence: TGTGCCAGCAGGCCCAGGGTAACCGGGGCCAACGTCCTGACTTTC.

This clone showed up just once. The chain employs TRBV6-6 and TRBJ2-7; 7 nucleotides match TRBD2. The J segment lost 13 bases and the V segment lost 2 bases, leaving 11 bases of the junction unmatched. The germline gives CDR1 MNHNY, CDR2 SVGAGI (reference sequence). This CDR3 is 13 amino acids long. The CDR3 DNA is TGTGCCAGCAGTTACAATCGGGGGGAACGGGGCTACTTC. As protein: CASSYNRGERGYF.

The V and J genes are TRBV27 and TRBJ1-4; D is unclear. V was cut by 3 bases and J by 3 bases, with 8 bases left in between. The CDR3 is 14 amino acids. CDR1 is MNHEY and CDR2 is SMNVEV in the germline V gene (reference sequence). CDR3 sequence reads: CASSFLGANEKLFF. CDR3 DNA sequence: TGTGCCAGCAGTTTCCTCGGGGCTAATGAAAAACTGTTTTTT.

The J gene is TRBJ1-1, the V gene TRBV6-6; 9 bases agree with TRBD1. V trimming: 6 bases; J trimming: 1 base; junction bases outside the gene matches: 6. The CDR3 length is 15 residues. Germline V CDR1 and CDR2: MNHNY, SVGAGI (reference sequence). CDR3 sequence: CASRSRDRENTEAFF. The CDR3, as DNA: TGTGCCAGCAGGTCTAGGGACAGGGAGAACACTGAAGCTTTCTTT.

The J gene is TRBJ2-1, the V gene TRBV19; D remains unclear. Germline CDR1 LNHDA, CDR2 SQIVND (reference sequence). V lost 3 bases and J 4 bases, leaving 7 bases between the germline ends. This CDR3 comprises 13 residues. The CDR3 region has the DNA TGTGCCAGTAGTATCGGAACTTACAATGAGCAGTTCTTC. It is translated as CASSIGTYNEQFF.